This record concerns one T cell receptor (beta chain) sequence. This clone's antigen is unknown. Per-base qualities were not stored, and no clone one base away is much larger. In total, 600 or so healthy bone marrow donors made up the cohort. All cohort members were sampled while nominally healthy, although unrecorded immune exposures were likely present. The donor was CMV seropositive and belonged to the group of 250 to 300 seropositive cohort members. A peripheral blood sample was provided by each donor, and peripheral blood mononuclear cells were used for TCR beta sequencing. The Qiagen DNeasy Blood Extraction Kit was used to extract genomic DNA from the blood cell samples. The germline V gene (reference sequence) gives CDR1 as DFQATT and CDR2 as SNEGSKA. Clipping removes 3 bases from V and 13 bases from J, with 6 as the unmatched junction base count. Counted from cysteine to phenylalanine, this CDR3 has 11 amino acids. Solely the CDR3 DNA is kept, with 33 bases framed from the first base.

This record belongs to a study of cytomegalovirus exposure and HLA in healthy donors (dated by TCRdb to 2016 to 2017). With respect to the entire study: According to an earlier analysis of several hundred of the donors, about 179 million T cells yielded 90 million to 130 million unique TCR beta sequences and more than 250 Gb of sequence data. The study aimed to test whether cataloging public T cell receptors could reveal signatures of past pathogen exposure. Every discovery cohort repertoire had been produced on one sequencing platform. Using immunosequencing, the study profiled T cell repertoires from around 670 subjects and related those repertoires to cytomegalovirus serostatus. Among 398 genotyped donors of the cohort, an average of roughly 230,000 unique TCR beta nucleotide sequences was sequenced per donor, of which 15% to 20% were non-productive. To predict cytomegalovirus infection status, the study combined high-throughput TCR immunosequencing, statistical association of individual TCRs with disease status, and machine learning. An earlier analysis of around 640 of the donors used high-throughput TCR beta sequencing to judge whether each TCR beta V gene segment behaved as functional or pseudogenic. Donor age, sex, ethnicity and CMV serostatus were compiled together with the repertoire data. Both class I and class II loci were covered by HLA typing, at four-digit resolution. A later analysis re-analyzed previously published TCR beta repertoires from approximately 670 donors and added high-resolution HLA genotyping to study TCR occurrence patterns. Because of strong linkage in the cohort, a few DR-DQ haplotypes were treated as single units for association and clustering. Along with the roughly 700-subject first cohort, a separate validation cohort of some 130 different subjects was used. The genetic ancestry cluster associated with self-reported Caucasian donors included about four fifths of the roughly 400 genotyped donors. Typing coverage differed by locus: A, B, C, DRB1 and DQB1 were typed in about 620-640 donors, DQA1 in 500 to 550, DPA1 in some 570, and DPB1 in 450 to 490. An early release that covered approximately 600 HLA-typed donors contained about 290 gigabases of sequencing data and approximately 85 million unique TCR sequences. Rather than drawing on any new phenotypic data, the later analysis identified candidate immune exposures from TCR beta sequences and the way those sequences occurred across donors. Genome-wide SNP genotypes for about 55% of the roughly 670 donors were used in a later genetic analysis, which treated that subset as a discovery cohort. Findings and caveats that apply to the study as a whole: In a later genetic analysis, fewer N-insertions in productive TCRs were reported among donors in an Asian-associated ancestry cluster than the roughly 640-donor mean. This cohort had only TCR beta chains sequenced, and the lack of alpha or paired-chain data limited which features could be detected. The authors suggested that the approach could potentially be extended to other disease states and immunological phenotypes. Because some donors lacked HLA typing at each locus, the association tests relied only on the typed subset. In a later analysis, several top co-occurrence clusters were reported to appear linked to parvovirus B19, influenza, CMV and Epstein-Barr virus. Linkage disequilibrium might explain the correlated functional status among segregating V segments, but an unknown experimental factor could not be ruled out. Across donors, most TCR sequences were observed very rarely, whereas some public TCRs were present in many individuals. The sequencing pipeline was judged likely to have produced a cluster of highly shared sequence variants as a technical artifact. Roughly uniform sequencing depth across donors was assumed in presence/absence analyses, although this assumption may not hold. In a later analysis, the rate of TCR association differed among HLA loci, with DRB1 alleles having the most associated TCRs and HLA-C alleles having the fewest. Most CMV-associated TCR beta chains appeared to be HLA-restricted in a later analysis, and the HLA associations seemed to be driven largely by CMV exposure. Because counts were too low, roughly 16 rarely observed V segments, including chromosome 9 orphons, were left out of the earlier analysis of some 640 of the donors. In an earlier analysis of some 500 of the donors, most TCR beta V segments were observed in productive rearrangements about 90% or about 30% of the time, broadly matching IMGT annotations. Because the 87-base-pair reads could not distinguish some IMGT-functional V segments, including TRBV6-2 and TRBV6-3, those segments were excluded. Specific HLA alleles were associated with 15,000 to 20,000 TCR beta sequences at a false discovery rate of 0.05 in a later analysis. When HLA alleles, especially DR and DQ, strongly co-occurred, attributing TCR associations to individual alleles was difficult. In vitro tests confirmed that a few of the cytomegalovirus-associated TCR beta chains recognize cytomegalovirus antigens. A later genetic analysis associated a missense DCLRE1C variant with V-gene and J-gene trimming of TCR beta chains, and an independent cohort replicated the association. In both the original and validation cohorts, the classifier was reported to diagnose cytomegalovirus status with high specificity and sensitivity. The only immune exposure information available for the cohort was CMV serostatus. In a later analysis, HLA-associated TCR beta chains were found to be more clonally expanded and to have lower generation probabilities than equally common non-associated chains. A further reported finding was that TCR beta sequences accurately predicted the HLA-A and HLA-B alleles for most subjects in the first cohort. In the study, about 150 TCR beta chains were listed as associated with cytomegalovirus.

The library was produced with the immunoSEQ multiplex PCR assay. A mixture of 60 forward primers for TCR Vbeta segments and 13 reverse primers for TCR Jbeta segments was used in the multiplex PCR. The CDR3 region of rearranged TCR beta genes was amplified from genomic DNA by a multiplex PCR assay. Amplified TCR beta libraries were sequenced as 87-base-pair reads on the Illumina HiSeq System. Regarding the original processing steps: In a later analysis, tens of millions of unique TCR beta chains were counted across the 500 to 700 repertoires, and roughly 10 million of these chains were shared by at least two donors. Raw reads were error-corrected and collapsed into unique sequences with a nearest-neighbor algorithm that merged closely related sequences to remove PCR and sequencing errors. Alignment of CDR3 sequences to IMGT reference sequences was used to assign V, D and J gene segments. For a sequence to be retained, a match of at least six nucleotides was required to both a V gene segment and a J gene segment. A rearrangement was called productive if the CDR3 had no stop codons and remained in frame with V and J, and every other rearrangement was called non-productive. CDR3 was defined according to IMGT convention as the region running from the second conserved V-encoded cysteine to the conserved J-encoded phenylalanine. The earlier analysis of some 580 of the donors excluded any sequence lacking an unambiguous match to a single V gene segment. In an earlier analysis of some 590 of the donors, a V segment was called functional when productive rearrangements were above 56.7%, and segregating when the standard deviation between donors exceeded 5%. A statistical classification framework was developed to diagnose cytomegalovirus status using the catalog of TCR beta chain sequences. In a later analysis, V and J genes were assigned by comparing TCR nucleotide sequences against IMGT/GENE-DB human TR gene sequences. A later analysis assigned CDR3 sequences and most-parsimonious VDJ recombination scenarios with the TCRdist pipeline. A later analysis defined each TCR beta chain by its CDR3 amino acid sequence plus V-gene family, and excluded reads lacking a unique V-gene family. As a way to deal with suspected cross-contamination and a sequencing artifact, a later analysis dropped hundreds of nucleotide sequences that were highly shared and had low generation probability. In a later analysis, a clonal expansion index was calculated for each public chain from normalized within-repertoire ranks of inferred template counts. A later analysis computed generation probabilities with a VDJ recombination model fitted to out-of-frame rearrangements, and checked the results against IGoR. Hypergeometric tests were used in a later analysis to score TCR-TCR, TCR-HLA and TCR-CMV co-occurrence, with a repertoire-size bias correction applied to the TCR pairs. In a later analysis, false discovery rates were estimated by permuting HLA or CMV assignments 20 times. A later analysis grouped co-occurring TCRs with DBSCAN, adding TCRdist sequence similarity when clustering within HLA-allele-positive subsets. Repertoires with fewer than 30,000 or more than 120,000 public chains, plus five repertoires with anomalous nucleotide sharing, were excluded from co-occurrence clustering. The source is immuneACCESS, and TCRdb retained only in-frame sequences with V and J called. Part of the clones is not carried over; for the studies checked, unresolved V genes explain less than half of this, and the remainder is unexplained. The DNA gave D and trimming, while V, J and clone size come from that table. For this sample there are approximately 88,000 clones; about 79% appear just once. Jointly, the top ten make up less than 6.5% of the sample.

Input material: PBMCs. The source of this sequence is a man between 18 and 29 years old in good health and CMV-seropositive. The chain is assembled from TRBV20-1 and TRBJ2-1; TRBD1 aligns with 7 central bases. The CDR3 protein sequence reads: CSARNGDSQFF. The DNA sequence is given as TGCAGTGCTAGGAACGGGGACAGTCAGTTCTTC.